This is a list of T cell receptor beta chains from one sample in a study of Ad26.COV2.S vaccination and SARS-CoV-2 variants. Repertoires were generated with immunoSEQ multiplex PCR, while TCRdb's copy carries only in-frame clones and drops some. The data hold roughly 510,000 clones, with around 85% observed a single time. Sequenced material: peripheral blood, taken in a trial of Ad26.COV2.S vaccine versus placebo. These receptors were taken from a person between 18 and 65 years old who received the Ad26.COV2.S COVID-19 vaccine or a placebo. Each CDR3 is given with its conserved first and last residue. Each record gives: J gene, D gene, V gene, clone size, CDR3 DNA, CDR3 protein. The D gene is left open where the match is weak. Clone size is shown for a subset of rows, as once, few, many or a class of expanded clone.

J gene: TRBJ1-2; D gene: NA; V gene: TRBV19; clone size: NA; CDR3 DNA: TGTGCCAGTAGAAGTAAGGGGTACTATGGCTACACCTTC; CDR3 protein: CASRSKGYYGYTF
J gene: TRBJ1-2; D gene: NA; V gene: TRBV9; clone size: NA; CDR3 DNA: TGTGCCAGCAGCGTAGATGTGGGGAAAGGGAGGGAGGTCACCTTC; CDR3 protein: CASSVDVGKGREVTF
J gene: TRBJ2-1; D gene: TRBD1; V gene: TRBV9; clone size: NA; CDR3 DNA: TGTGCCAGCAGCGTAGGACAGGGAAATTTTGATGAGCAGTTCTTC; CDR3 protein: CASSVGQGNFDEQFF
J gene: TRBJ2-1; D gene: NA; V gene: TRBV7-2; clone size: NA; CDR3 DNA: TGTGCCAGCAGCCTTGCCCGGGGTGAGCAGTTCTTC; CDR3 protein: CASSLARGEQFF
J gene: TRBJ2-1; D gene: NA; V gene: TRBV12-3/TRBV12-4; clone size: NA; CDR3 DNA: TGTGCCAGCAGTTTAACGGTAGCGAATGAGCAGTTCTTC; CDR3 protein: CASSLTVANEQFF
J gene: TRBJ2-7; D gene: NA; V gene: TRBV7-2; clone size: once; CDR3 DNA: TGTGCCAGCAGCTTAGGCGGAAGACAGATGGACGAGCAGTACTTC; CDR3 protein: CASSLGGRQMDEQYF
J gene: TRBJ2-1; D gene: NA; V gene: TRBV3-1/TRBV3-2; clone size: few; CDR3 DNA: TGTGCCAGCACCCGCTCGGAGGGGCACGGGCAGTTCTTC; CDR3 protein: CASTRSEGHGQFF
J gene: TRBJ1-2; D gene: NA; V gene: TRBV27; clone size: few; CDR3 DNA: TGTGCCACAGGGGCCTGGCAGTCCCGCGGCTACACCTTC; CDR3 protein: CATGAWQSRGYTF
J gene: TRBJ1-1; D gene: NA; V gene: TRBV5-4; clone size: NA; CDR3 DNA: TGTGCCAGCAGCTTCTCAAGACAGATGAACACTGAAGCTTTCTTT; CDR3 protein: CASSFSRQMNTEAFF
J gene: TRBJ2-5; D gene: TRBD2; V gene: TRBV11-2; clone size: NA; CDR3 DNA: TGTGCCAGCAGGCGGCCGGGACTACTAAAAGGGGAAGAGACCCAGTACTTC; CDR3 protein: CASRRPGLLKGEETQYF
J gene: TRBJ1-1; D gene: NA; V gene: TRBV10-3; clone size: NA; CDR3 DNA: TGTGCCATCAGTGAGTCGAGACCGGAGAACACTGAAGCTTTCTTT; CDR3 protein: CAISESRPENTEAFF
J gene: TRBJ2-7; D gene: TRBD2; V gene: TRBV12-3/TRBV12-4; clone size: NA; CDR3 DNA: TGTGCCAGCAGTTTAAATCGGGGGGACGAGCAGTACTTC; CDR3 protein: CASSLNRGDEQYF
J gene: TRBJ1-5; D gene: TRBD1; V gene: TRBV5-1; clone size: few; CDR3 DNA: TGCGCCAGCAGCTTGGACGGGACAGGGAATCAGCCCCAGCATTTT; CDR3 protein: CASSLDGTGNQPQHF
J gene: TRBJ1-1; D gene: NA; V gene: TRBV19; clone size: NA; CDR3 DNA: TGTGCCAGTAGTTCATTTAGGGGCGCTGAAGCTTTCTTT; CDR3 protein: CASSSFRGAEAFF
J gene: TRBJ1-5; D gene: NA; V gene: TRBV12-3/TRBV12-4; clone size: NA; CDR3 DNA: TGTGCCAGCAGCCCTATGCTTTCAATGCCCCAGCATTTT; CDR3 protein: CASSPMLSMPQHF
J gene: TRBJ2-3; D gene: NA; V gene: TRBV11-2; clone size: NA; CDR3 DNA: TGTGCCAGCAGCTTAGAAGGGAGGCAGGCCGCCACAGGTACGCAGTATTTT; CDR3 protein: CASSLEGRQAATGTQYF
J gene: TRBJ1-1; D gene: NA; V gene: TRBV7-8; clone size: NA; CDR3 DNA: TGTGCCAGCAGCCAGCTCCGTGGCACTGAAGCTTTCTTT; CDR3 protein: CASSQLRGTEAFF
J gene: TRBJ1-1; D gene: TRBD1; V gene: TRBV7-2; clone size: NA; CDR3 DNA: TGTGCCAGCAGCGGCACAGGGGGGTGGGACACTGAAGCTTTCTTT; CDR3 protein: CASSGTGGWDTEAFF
J gene: TRBJ2-2; D gene: TRBD1; V gene: TRBV5-4; clone size: NA; CDR3 DNA: TGTGCCAGCAGCCCGACAGGGAGCACCGGGGAGCTGTTTTTT; CDR3 protein: CASSPTGSTGELFF
J gene: TRBJ2-5; D gene: NA; V gene: TRBV30; clone size: NA; CDR3 DNA: TGTGCCTGGAGAGAAAAGGCTACAGGGTCGGAGACCCAGTACTTC; CDR3 protein: CAWREKATGSETQYF
J gene: TRBJ1-6; D gene: NA; V gene: TRBV11-3; clone size: once; CDR3 DNA: TGTGCCAGCAGCCAAGACAGTGTTAATTCACCCCTCCACTTT; CDR3 protein: CASSQDSVNSPLHF
J gene: TRBJ1-1; D gene: TRBD1; V gene: TRBV5-6; clone size: NA; CDR3 DNA: TGTGCCAGCAGTCGGGACAGGGTTTACGGGGACACTGAAGCTTTCTTT; CDR3 protein: CASSRDRVYGDTEAFF
J gene: TRBJ2-5; D gene: TRBD2; V gene: TRBV14; clone size: NA; CDR3 DNA: TGTGCCAGCAGCCAAGGGGCTAGCGGGACTGCAGAGACCCAGTACTTC; CDR3 protein: CASSQGASGTAETQYF
J gene: TRBJ1-1; D gene: NA; V gene: TRBV5-1; clone size: NA; CDR3 DNA: TGCGCCAGCAGCGAGACGTCGGGCCTGCGTGAAGCTTTCTTT; CDR3 protein: CASSETSGLREAFF
J gene: TRBJ2-1; D gene: NA; V gene: TRBV27; clone size: NA; CDR3 DNA: TGTGCCAGCCGCGGGACAGCCCCCCTAGGAGGGCAGTTCTTC; CDR3 protein: CASRGTAPLGGQFF
J gene: TRBJ1-6; D gene: NA; V gene: TRBV6-5; clone size: once; CDR3 DNA: TGTGCCAGCAGGACGGGACCCTGGGCTTCACCCCTCCACTTT; CDR3 protein: CASRTGPWASPLHF
J gene: TRBJ1-5; D gene: NA; V gene: TRBV25-1; clone size: NA; CDR3 DNA: TGTGCCAGCAGCCGCCTCCTAACCGATCAGCCCCAGCATTTT; CDR3 protein: CASSRLLTDQPQHF
J gene: TRBJ2-1; D gene: TRBD2; V gene: TRBV7-3; clone size: NA; CDR3 DNA: TGTGCCAGCAGCACCCAAGCGGGAGGTCACAATGAGCAGTTCTTC; CDR3 protein: CASSTQAGGHNEQFF
J gene: TRBJ1-3; D gene: NA; V gene: TRBV6-1; clone size: NA; CDR3 DNA: TGTGCCAGCAGTGAATCCTGGCAGGCTGGAAACACCATATATTTT; CDR3 protein: CASSESWQAGNTIYF
J gene: TRBJ2-7; D gene: NA; V gene: TRBV7-2; clone size: NA; CDR3 DNA: TGTGCCAGCAGCTTATCTATGGGTGTCGTCGAGCAGTACTTC; CDR3 protein: CASSLSMGVVEQYF
J gene: TRBJ2-1; D gene: NA; V gene: TRBV24-1; clone size: NA; CDR3 DNA: TGTGCCACCAGCCCCGGGGGACCACGGCAGTTCTTC; CDR3 protein: CATSPGGPRQFF
J gene: TRBJ2-2; D gene: TRBD2; V gene: TRBV6-6; clone size: once; CDR3 DNA: TGTGCCACCGGAGGGGCGGGAGACGGGAGGGAGCTGTTTTTT; CDR3 protein: CATGGAGDGRELFF
J gene: TRBJ2-5; D gene: TRBD1; V gene: TRBV28; clone size: NA; CDR3 DNA: TGTGCCAGCAGTCTGACAGGGGAAGAGACCCAGTACTTC; CDR3 protein: CASSLTGEETQYF
J gene: TRBJ2-1; D gene: TRBD2; V gene: TRBV18; clone size: NA; CDR3 DNA: TGTGCCAGCTCACCACGGTTAGGGGGCCCTAGCGGGACCAGCAATGAGCAGTTCTTC; CDR3 protein: CASSPRLGGPSGTSNEQFF
J gene: TRBJ1-5; D gene: NA; V gene: TRBV29-1; clone size: once; CDR3 DNA: TGCAGCGTCTCAGGACCTGGAGGGAATCAGCCCCAGCATTTT; CDR3 protein: CSVSGPGGNQPQHF
J gene: TRBJ2-7; D gene: NA; V gene: TRBV9; clone size: NA; CDR3 DNA: TGTGCCAGCAGCGTAGGACACCTGGGCTACGAGCAGTACTTC; CDR3 protein: CASSVGHLGYEQYF
J gene: TRBJ2-7; D gene: NA; V gene: TRBV4-1; clone size: NA; CDR3 DNA: TGCGCCAGCAGCCCCTCATTTACCAGGGGCCCTTCCTCCTACGAGCAGTACTTC; CDR3 protein: CASSPSFTRGPSSYEQYF
J gene: TRBJ2-2; D gene: NA; V gene: TRBV14; clone size: NA; CDR3 DNA: TGTGCCAGCAGCCAAGACCGGGACACTTGGGGGCCCGTATCGAACACCGGGGAGCTGTTTTTT; CDR3 protein: CASSQDRDTWGPVSNTGELFF
J gene: TRBJ2-7; D gene: NA; V gene: TRBV28; clone size: NA; CDR3 DNA: TGTGCCAGCAGGGGCCCGCTCCAGCAGTACTTC; CDR3 protein: CASRGPLQQYF
J gene: TRBJ1-2; D gene: TRBD1; V gene: TRBV19; clone size: few; CDR3 DNA: TGTGCCAGTAGCCCGGGACAGGGCTCCTATGGCTACACCTTC; CDR3 protein: CASSPGQGSYGYTF
J gene: TRBJ2-7; D gene: TRBD2; V gene: TRBV7-2; clone size: NA; CDR3 DNA: TGTGCCAGCAGCTTAGAGCTAGCGGGAGCCTACGAGCAGTACTTC; CDR3 protein: CASSLELAGAYEQYF
J gene: TRBJ2-7; D gene: NA; V gene: TRBV29-1; clone size: NA; CDR3 DNA: TGCAGCGTTGTCGGGGGGCAGTACGAGCAGTACTTC; CDR3 protein: CSVVGGQYEQYF
J gene: TRBJ2-1; D gene: TRBD2; V gene: TRBV12-5; clone size: NA; CDR3 DNA: TGTGCTAGTGGTTCCCCCGGGACTAGCGGATACAATGAGCAGTTCTTC; CDR3 protein: CASGSPGTSGYNEQFF
J gene: TRBJ1-3; D gene: NA; V gene: TRBV30; clone size: NA; CDR3 DNA: TGTGCCTGGGGCCCAGCTGGAAACACCATATATTTT; CDR3 protein: CAWGPAGNTIYF
J gene: TRBJ1-1; D gene: NA; V gene: TRBV28; clone size: NA; CDR3 DNA: TGTGCCAGCAGTTCCCTCCGCAGGTCCCCGAACACTGAAGCTTTCTTT; CDR3 protein: CASSSLRRSPNTEAFF
J gene: TRBJ2-1; D gene: NA; V gene: TRBV4-3; clone size: NA; CDR3 DNA: TGCGCCAGCAGCCAAGAAGGCGGCAATGAGCAGTTCTTC; CDR3 protein: CASSQEGGNEQFF
J gene: TRBJ1-2; D gene: TRBD1; V gene: TRBV5-8; clone size: NA; CDR3 DNA: TGTGCCAGCAGCTTGATCGGCCAGGGGGCGGCCTATGGCTACACCTTC; CDR3 protein: CASSLIGQGAAYGYTF
J gene: TRBJ1-1; D gene: NA; V gene: TRBV11-2; clone size: NA; CDR3 DNA: TGTGCCAGCAGCCGAGGACGGACTGAAGCTTTCTTT; CDR3 protein: CASSRGRTEAFF
J gene: TRBJ2-1; D gene: NA; V gene: TRBV14; clone size: NA; CDR3 DNA: TGTGCCAGCAGCACGCCGGGACGGGCCTACAATGAGCAGTTCTTC; CDR3 protein: CASSTPGRAYNEQFF
J gene: TRBJ2-1; D gene: NA; V gene: TRBV28; clone size: NA; CDR3 DNA: TGTGCCAGCAGTTTGGAGTACAATGAGCAGTTCTTC; CDR3 protein: CASSLEYNEQFF
J gene: TRBJ2-7; D gene: TRBD1; V gene: TRBV25-1; clone size: NA; CDR3 DNA: TGTGCCAGCACCGCGGGACAGGGGGCGCGCGAGCAGTACTTC; CDR3 protein: CASTAGQGAREQYF
J gene: TRBJ2-1; D gene: NA; V gene: TRBV29-1; clone size: NA; CDR3 DNA: TGCAGCGTTGAAGGACCCCATGGTGGGCTATACAATGAGCAGTTCTTC; CDR3 protein: CSVEGPHGGLYNEQFF
J gene: TRBJ2-7; D gene: NA; V gene: TRBV19; clone size: NA; CDR3 DNA: TGTGCCAGTAGCAATAGGGGGGACAGCTACGAGCAGTACTTC; CDR3 protein: CASSNRGDSYEQYF
J gene: TRBJ2-1; D gene: NA; V gene: TRBV9; clone size: NA; CDR3 DNA: TGTGCCAGCAGCGTACTTGAAGTCTACAATGAGCAGTTCTTC; CDR3 protein: CASSVLEVYNEQFF
J gene: TRBJ2-5; D gene: TRBD1; V gene: TRBV5-4; clone size: NA; CDR3 DNA: TGTGCCAGCAGCTCCCCAACCGGGACAGGGCAGGAGACCCAGTACTTC; CDR3 protein: CASSSPTGTGQETQYF
J gene: TRBJ2-1; D gene: TRBD2; V gene: TRBV6-5; clone size: NA; CDR3 DNA: TGTGCCAGCAGTTACTCGAGTAGCGGGAGAATCAATGAGCAGTTCTTC; CDR3 protein: CASSYSSSGRINEQFF